The 14 T cell receptor beta chains presented below share a single source sample, sequenced in a study of the immune and genomic landscape of osteosarcoma. The post-treatment osteosarcoma tumors were primary, local recurrence or metastasis specimens from poor-prognosis patients. Data came from immunoSEQ multiplex PCR; TCRdb stores just in-frame clones and leaves some out. The sample lists around 4,600 clones; 71% were seen once. The sample comprised osteosarcoma tumor tissue from the femur. Receptors were obtained from a human donor with osteosarcoma.

The chain employs TRBV28 and TRBJ1-5; no definite D call. Deletions cut 7 bases from V and 2 bases from J, with 9 bases between. The CDR3 consists of 13 residues. Germline V gene data show CDR1 as MDHEN and CDR2 as SYDVKM. The CDR3 coding sequence is TGTGCCAGCACTGGGCGTGGCAATCAGCCCCAGCATTTT. Protein: CASTGRGNQPQHF.

The chain links TRBV7-2 to TRBJ2-7; TRBD2 matches 12 bases. CDR3 length equals 16 residues. The V gene end was trimmed by 5 bases and the J gene end by 5 bases; junction bases not matched to a gene: 10. The germline V gene has CDR1 SGHTA and CDR2 FQGNSA. CDR3 region: CASSQALAGGLNEQYF. DNA for the CDR3: TGTGCCAGCAGCCAAGCTCTAGCGGGAGGGCTTAACGAGCAGTACTTC.

The chain joins TRBV4-1 to TRBJ1-2; D uncertain. Per germline, CDR1 MGHRA and CDR2 YSYEKL. Trimming cost V 1 base and J 6 bases, with 12 bases left between them. The CDR3 runs to 14 residues. This CDR3 is CASSQVTTAHGYTF. In DNA form, the CDR3 reads TGCGCCAGCAGCCAAGTAACGACCGCCCATGGCTACACCTTC.

The chain uses TRBV7-7 and TRBJ2-3; 10 bases match TRBD2. Germline V lookup: CDR1 SSHAT, CDR2 FNYEAQ (reference sequence). The CDR3 loop spans 15 amino acids. V lost 1 base and J lost 4; bases outside the gene matches: 2. The CDR3 nucleotides are TGTGCCAGCAGCTTAGGTCTAGCGGGAGCAGATACGCAGTATTTT. Translating it yields CASSLGLAGADTQYF.

This sequence joins TRBV15 and TRBJ2-1, with 11 bases that match TRBD2. The CDR3 is 19 residues long. The junction had 15 bases not matched to a gene; V was cut back by 0 bases and J by 8 bases. Looked up from germline, CDR1 is LNHNV and CDR2 is YYDKDF (reference sequence). CDR3 sequence: CATSRDGSVSGRAFHEQFF. The DNA for the CDR3 is TGTGCCACCAGCAGAGATGGTTCGGTTAGCGGGAGGGCTTTCCATGAGCAGTTCTTC.

A few counts support this clone. The gene calls are TRBV6-1 and TRBJ2-7; 10 bases map to TRBD2. After removal of 2 bases from V and 3 bases from J, the junction contained 10 bases not matched to a gene. Germline lookup yields CDR1 MNHNS and CDR2 SASEGT. The length of the CDR3 is 17 residues. This CDR3 is CASSESRLAGYFYEQYF. The CDR3 region has the DNA TGTGCCAGCAGTGAATCCCGACTAGCGGGTTACTTCTACGAGCAGTACTTC.

The chain couples TRBV28 to TRBJ1-2; D perhaps matches TRBD1 (5 bases). Per germline, CDR1 MDHEN and CDR2 SYDVKM. This CDR3 comprises 15 residues. V was cut by 5 bases and J by 0 bases, with 13 bases left in between. The CDR3 is CASSRGSPANYGYTF. CDR3 nucleotides: TGTGCCAGCAGTAGGGGATCGCCAGCTAACTATGGCTACACCTTC.

The chain recombines TRBV7-9 with TRBJ1-4, with D maybe TRBD1 (6 bases). With 4 bases removed from V and 4 bases from J, the gap between germline ends came to 13 bases. The CDR3 is 15 amino acids. Germline loops: CDR1 SEHNR, CDR2 FQNEAQ (reference sequence). DNA for the CDR3: TGTGCCAGCAGCTCCCTACAGGGTTATAATGAAAAACTGTTTTTT. Its protein product is CASSSLQGYNEKLFF.

This rearrangement joins TRBV19 to TRBJ2-7, with TRBD2 matching 8 bases. J lost 5 bases, V lost 5 bases, and 5 bases had no gene match. The CDR3 is made up of 13 amino acids. Germline V CDR1 and CDR2: LNHDA, SQIVND (reference sequence). The CDR3 region is CASSPRGGDEQYF. In DNA, the CDR3 is TGTGCCAGTAGTCCCCGGGGGGGGGACGAGCAGTACTTC.

This rearrangement joins TRBV5-6 to TRBJ1-5; possible D gene TRBD1, 5 bases. V lost 0 bases to trimming and J lost 0 bases, with 10 bases between them. CDR1 SGHDT and CDR2 YYEEEE come from the germline V gene. The CDR3 length is 16 residues. In DNA, the CDR3 is TGTGCCAGCAGCTTGGACAGGTTATATAGCAATCAGCCCCAGCATTTT. It encodes CASSLDRLYSNQPQHF.

On this clone: Germline and junction disagree at one end, which may indicate a read error. The chain joins TRBV5-4 to TRBJ2-1; 7 bases line up with TRBD1. Germline V gene lookup returns CDR1 SGHNT and CDR2 YYREEE (reference sequence). This CDR3 contains 17 residues. The CDR3 sequence is CASSQDSGRGQGNEQFF. Here the CDR3 DNA reads TGCGCCAGCAGCCAAGACTCGGGTAGGGGGCAGGGCAATGAGCAGTTCTTC. Supplemented by reference TRBV5-4 and TRBJ2-1, the full variable domain reads ETGVTQSPTHLIKTRGQQVTLRCSSQSGHNTVSWYQQALGQGPQFIFQYYREEENGRGNFPPRFSGLQFPNYSSELNVNALELDDSALYLCASSQDSGRGQGNEQFFGPGTRLTVL.

The J gene is TRBJ1-4, the V gene TRBV6-1; 7 nucleotides match TRBD1. The J segment lost 7 bases and the V segment lost 3 bases, leaving 5 bases of the junction unmatched. The V gene's germline CDR1 is MNHNS and CDR2 SASEGT. CDR3 length: 14 amino acids. Here the CDR3 DNA reads TGTGCCAGCAGTGACAGTAGGGGGCTTGAAAAACTGTTTTTT. Translating gives CASSDSRGLEKLFF.

The V and J genes are TRBV11-1 and TRBJ2-5; 8 nucleotides align to TRBD1. The CDR3 covers 15 residues. The germline V gene has CDR1 SGHAT and CDR2 FQDESV (reference sequence). V shed 6 bases, J shed 4 bases, and the junction held 10 bases outside the gene matches. The CDR3 DNA sequence: TGTGCCAGCAGACGGCGGACAGGGATAGGAGAGACCCAGTACTTC. This encodes CASRRRTGIGETQYF.

This clone was detected only a few times. The chain joins TRBV2 to TRBJ1-2; D ambiguous. The germline CDR1 and CDR2 sequences are SNHLY and FYNNEI. The CDR3 sequence is 14 residues long. The V gene lost 7 bases and the J gene lost 2 bases, with 14 bases spanning the gap. Here the CDR3 reads CASMRGQVNYGYTF. CDR3 nucleotide sequence: TGTGCCAGCATGCGTGGGCAGGTGAACTATGGCTACACCTTC.